The following is a T cell receptor (beta chain) sequence with its context. Its cognate antigen is unknown. These data originate in a study of Graves' ophthalmopathy and Graves' hyperthyroidism. As for the study in general: Stable hyperthyroid donors showed no ophthalmopathy during 18 months follow-up.

Broader study findings: Blood samples also showed most expanded thyroid clonotypes exceeding 0.001 frequency.

New diagnoses, under 2 months' duration, and ages 18 to 65 characterized the hyperthyroidism patients. Diagnosis used clinical symptoms, serum thyroxine, TRAb, thyroid ultrasound and orbital computed tomography. Amplification of the TCR beta CDR3 regions used RNA transcripts (as template). Second-round multiplex PCR came after first-round RT-PCR with HTBI primers. Each CDR3 protein is one row after TCRdb ran MiXCR on the multiplex PCR reads. In the table there are over a million distinct CDR3 sequences, about two fifths of which are singletons. Material: peripheral blood or thyroid tissue (not recorded which). The receptor was derived from an adult man with Graves' hyperthyroidism.

The CDR3 sequence: CASSEPDRQAYGYTF. The DNA for the CDR3 is TGCGCCAGCAGTGAGCCGGACAGACAAGCCTATGGCTACACCTTC. This chain joins TRBV10-2 and TRBJ1-2; maybe TRBD1 (6 bases). Deletions cut 2 bases from V and 4 bases from J, with 14 bases between. This CDR3 contains 15 residues. Per the germline V gene, CDR1 is WSHSY and CDR2 is SAAADI.